These 2 T cell receptor beta chains share one sample of origin, sequenced in a study of CD8 T cells in ankylosing spondylitis. TCRdb independently ran MiXCR on the 5' RACE reads; one entry per CDR3 protein. This sample has 250,000 to 300,000 distinct CDR3 sequences; 20% occur once, and the top ten carry roughly 7.3%. The material sequenced was blood, either unsorted or a sorted T cell fraction (not recorded which). Receptors originate from a male donor with ankylosing spondylitis or in good health (not recorded which).

The chain links TRBV12-3 or TRBV12-4 to TRBJ2-5, with D unclear. CDR3 size: 12 residues. The V end was cut by 1 base, the J end by 9 bases, with 9 bases between. The CDR3 here is CASSLVPQAQYF. The CDR3 DNA reads as TGTGCCAGCAGTTTAGTCCCCCAGGCCCAGTACTTC.

At least ten counts were recorded for this clonotype. The chain couples TRBV10-3 to TRBJ2-1, with TRBD2 matching over 13 bases. This CDR3 contains 15 residues. The J segment lost 5 bases and the V segment lost 7 bases, leaving 5 bases of the junction unmatched. CDR1 is ENHRY, CDR2 SYGVKD, per germline. The CDR3 loop is CAINMGLAGNNEQFF. The CDR3 DNA follows: TGTGCCATCAACATGGGACTAGCGGGAAACAATGAGCAGTTCTTC.